These T cell receptor beta chains were read from a single sample in a study of blood T cell repertoires in COVID-19. This table comes from immunoSEQ multiplex PCR, and its TCRdb copy is limited to in-frame clones, with some not included. The data show about 250,000 clones, roughly 87% seen once. The sequencing input was peripheral blood. These receptors came from a man aged 18 to 29 with active or convalescent COVID-19. CDR3s include the opening cysteine and the closing phenylalanine or tryptophan. Fields, in order: J gene, clone size, V gene, CDR3 length, D gene, CDR3 DNA, CDR3 protein. D genes are given only for firm matches. The size field is filled for only some rows; it gives once, few, many or a size class.

J: TRBJ1-1; size: .; V: TRBV19; length: 19; D: TRBD1; DNA: TGTGCCAGTAGTATAGTTGCGGAGGACAGGGGGCTTCAAAAGGCTGAAGCTTTCTTT; CDR3: CASSIVAEDRGLQKAEAFF
J: TRBJ1-3; size: .; V: TRBV7-2; length: 15; D: .; DNA: TGTGCCAGCAGCCCGATCGGGAAGACTGGAAACACCATATATTTT; CDR3: CASSPIGKTGNTIYF
J: TRBJ1-2; size: .; V: TRBV29-1; length: 12; D: TRBD1; DNA: TGCAGCGCCACAGGGGGCCACTATGGCTACACCTTC; CDR3: CSATGGHYGYTF
J: TRBJ2-5; size: .; V: TRBV2; length: 17; D: TRBD2; DNA: TGTGCCAGCAGTGTTGGTAGCGGGAGGGGCGAGGGGGAGACCCAGTACTTC; CDR3: CASSVGSGRGEGETQYF
J: TRBJ2-3; size: .; V: TRBV25-1; length: 13; D: .; DNA: TGTGCCAGCACCAAGGGGGGCACAGATACGCAGTATTTT; CDR3: CASTKGGTDTQYF
J: TRBJ2-7; size: .; V: TRBV7-8; length: 16; D: TRBD1; DNA: TGTGCCAGCAGCAGGACAGGGCGAACGGACCGCTACGAGCAGTACTTC; CDR3: CASSRTGRTDRYEQYF
J: TRBJ1-5; size: .; V: TRBV19; length: 12; D: .; DNA: TGTGCCAGTAGTATCAGTCACCAGCCCCAGCATTTT; CDR3: CASSISHQPQHF
J: TRBJ2-2; size: .; V: TRBV5-4; length: 15; D: .; DNA: TGTGCCAGCAGCGCCGACATAGCGAACACCGGGGAGCTGTTTTTT; CDR3: CASSADIANTGELFF
J: TRBJ1-1; size: .; V: TRBV19; length: 13; D: .; DNA: TGTGCCAGTAGTACTGGACTTACCACTGAAGCTTTCTTT; CDR3: CASSTGLTTEAFF
J: TRBJ1-5; size: .; V: TRBV6-2/TRBV6-3; length: 12; D: .; DNA: TGTGCCAGCAGTTCAATCAATCAGCCCCAGCATTTT; CDR3: CASSSINQPQHF
J: TRBJ2-7; size: .; V: TRBV18; length: 13; D: .; DNA: TGTGCCAGCTCACCGCGACACACCTACGAGCAGTACTTC; CDR3: CASSPRHTYEQYF
J: TRBJ2-1; size: .; V: TRBV28; length: 16; D: TRBD1; DNA: TGTGCCAGCAGTTCTCCCGGGACAGGAGGTGGCTATGAGCAGTTCTTC; CDR3: CASSSPGTGGGYEQFF
J: TRBJ1-1; size: .; V: TRBV15; length: 13; D: .; DNA: TGTGCCACCAGCCTTGCAGGGCACACTGAAGCTTTCTTT; CDR3: CATSLAGHTEAFF
J: TRBJ2-1; size: .; V: TRBV5-1; length: 15; D: .; DNA: TGCGCCAGCAGCTCGGCAGGGGTGGGATACAATGAGCAGTTCTTC; CDR3: CASSSAGVGYNEQFF
J: TRBJ2-2; size: .; V: TRBV19; length: 14; D: .; DNA: TGTGCCAGTAATCCAGGAGGTAGGGACGGGGAGCTGTTTTTT; CDR3: CASNPGGRDGELFF
J: TRBJ1-1; size: .; V: TRBV29-1; length: 14; D: .; DNA: TGCAGCGTTGTTATCCGGGGGGGGAACACTGAAGCTTTCTTT; CDR3: CSVVIRGGNTEAFF
J: TRBJ1-5; size: .; V: TRBV30; length: 14; D: .; DNA: TGTGCCTGGAGTGTAGGACAGCTCAATCAGCCCCAGCATTTT; CDR3: CAWSVGQLNQPQHF
J: TRBJ1-1; size: .; V: TRBV5-1; length: 12; D: .; DNA: TGCGCCAGCAGCTCGTCCGGCACTGAAGCTTTCTTT; CDR3: CASSSSGTEAFF
J: TRBJ1-1; size: .; V: TRBV5-1; length: 16; D: .; DNA: TGCGCCAGCAGCCCGGGGGTGGGCAGGGTGAACACTGAAGCTTTCTTT; CDR3: CASSPGVGRVNTEAFF
J: TRBJ1-2; size: .; V: TRBV4-3; length: 16; D: TRBD1; DNA: TGCGCCAGCAGCCAAGATCAGGGACAGGGAAGGACGGGCTACACCTTC; CDR3: CASSQDQGQGRTGYTF
J: TRBJ1-1; size: .; V: TRBV7-2; length: 13; D: .; DNA: TGTGCCAGCAGCGCGGGGTGGGACACTGAAGCTTTCTTT; CDR3: CASSAGWDTEAFF
J: TRBJ2-7; size: .; V: TRBV7-8; length: 18; D: TRBD2; DNA: TGTGCCAGCAGCCCGATACTAGCGGGAGCCCCTGAACCCTACGAGCAGTACTTC; CDR3: CASSPILAGAPEPYEQYF
J: TRBJ2-7; size: .; V: TRBV5-1; length: 13; D: .; DNA: TGCGCCAGCCGCCGGAACGGGAACTACGAGCAGTACTTC; CDR3: CASRRNGNYEQYF
J: TRBJ2-3; size: .; V: TRBV9; length: 14; D: .; DNA: TGTGCCAGCAGCGTAGGAGGAAGCACAGATACGCAGTATTTT; CDR3: CASSVGGSTDTQYF
J: TRBJ2-1; size: .; V: TRBV5-8; length: 16; D: TRBD1; DNA: TGTGCCAGCAGCCCACCAGGGGGCGACGTATACAATGAGCAGTTCTTC; CDR3: CASSPPGGDVYNEQFF
J: TRBJ1-3; size: .; V: TRBV12-3/TRBV12-4; length: 13; D: .; DNA: TGTGCCAGCAGTTTAGCCGGGAGGGAAACCATATATTTT; CDR3: CASSLAGRETIYF
J: TRBJ2-7; size: once; V: TRBV30; length: 13; D: .; DNA: TGTGCCTGGAGTGTACACCCCCCCTACGAGCAGTACTTC; CDR3: CAWSVHPPYEQYF
J: TRBJ2-2; size: .; V: TRBV5-1; length: 15; D: .; DNA: TGCGCCAGCAGCTTGGAACAGACCAACACCGGGGAGCTGTTTTTT; CDR3: CASSLEQTNTGELFF
J: TRBJ1-2; size: once; V: TRBV2; length: 14; D: TRBD1; DNA: TGTGCCAGCAGTCTTTTTGGACAGGGTGATGGCTACACCTTC; CDR3: CASSLFGQGDGYTF
J: TRBJ2-1; size: .; V: TRBV27; length: 16; D: TRBD2; DNA: TGTGCCAGCAGTCCTGCGAGGCTAGCGGGGGGCAATGAGCAGTTCTTC; CDR3: CASSPARLAGGNEQFF
J: TRBJ2-3; size: .; V: TRBV2; length: 15; D: TRBD2; DNA: TGTGCCAGCAGGAGACTAGCACTGAGCACAGATACGCAGTATTTT; CDR3: CASRRLALSTDTQYF
J: TRBJ2-2; size: .; V: TRBV9; length: 16; D: TRBD1; DNA: TGTGCCAGCAGAGCTACAGGGGGATTCGACACCGGGGAGCTGTTTTTT; CDR3: CASRATGGFDTGELFF
J: TRBJ1-5; size: once; V: TRBV5-1; length: 16; D: TRBD1; DNA: TGCGCCAGCAGCCCCACGGGGCAGGGGGCCGATCAGCCCCAGCATTTT; CDR3: CASSPTGQGADQPQHF
J: TRBJ2-7; size: .; V: TRBV6-5; length: 12; D: .; DNA: TGTGCCAGCAGTTCCTCTTACTACGAGCAGTACTTC; CDR3: CASSSSYYEQYF
J: TRBJ2-7; size: .; V: TRBV11-2; length: 12; D: .; DNA: TGTGCCAGCAGCCCCCTTGCGAACGAGCAGTACTTC; CDR3: CASSPLANEQYF
J: TRBJ1-4; size: .; V: TRBV7-6; length: 17; D: .; DNA: TGTGCCAGCAGCTTAGCGCTATCGAGGTTCCCTAATGAAAAACTGTTTTTT; CDR3: CASSLALSRFPNEKLFF
J: TRBJ1-2; size: .; V: TRBV9; length: 15; D: TRBD1; DNA: TGTGCCAGCAGCCCCAGGACAGGGATGAACTATGGCTACACCTTC; CDR3: CASSPRTGMNYGYTF
J: TRBJ2-2; size: .; V: TRBV5-6; length: 14; D: .; DNA: TGTGCCAGCAGCTTGGCCGGGATTGGCGGGGAGCTGTTTTTT; CDR3: CASSLAGIGGELFF
J: TRBJ1-4; size: .; V: TRBV6-6; length: 16; D: TRBD1; DNA: TGTGCCAGCGGATCCCGCCCGGACAGGGGTCCCGAAAAACTGTTTTTT; CDR3: CASGSRPDRGPEKLFF
J: TRBJ2-3; size: .; V: TRBV7-9; length: 13; D: .; DNA: TGTGCCAGCAGCTCGACTATTTGGGATACGCAGTATTTT; CDR3: CASSSTIWDTQYF
J: TRBJ1-1; size: .; V: TRBV9; length: 16; D: TRBD1; DNA: TGTGCCAGCAGCGTAGGGGGGACAGGGGGCTTCACTGAAGCTTTCTTT; CDR3: CASSVGGTGGFTEAFF
J: TRBJ2-1; size: .; V: TRBV6-6; length: 13; D: .; DNA: TGTGCCAGCAGTCCCCAGGGCGGCCATGAGCAGTTCTTC; CDR3: CASSPQGGHEQFF
J: TRBJ2-7; size: once; V: TRBV7-2; length: 15; D: TRBD1; DNA: TGTGCCAGCAGCAATACCGGGACAGGCTTATACGAGCAGTACTTC; CDR3: CASSNTGTGLYEQYF
J: TRBJ2-7; size: .; V: TRBV9; length: 14; D: TRBD1; DNA: TGTGCCAGCAGCGTAAGTGACAGGGTAGGGGAGCAGTACTTC; CDR3: CASSVSDRVGEQYF
J: TRBJ1-2; size: once; V: TRBV10-3; length: 13; D: .; DNA: TGTGCCATCAGTGTACAGGGAGAAGATGGCTACACCTTC; CDR3: CAISVQGEDGYTF
J: TRBJ2-2; size: .; V: TRBV7-3; length: 15; D: TRBD2; DNA: TGTGCCAGCAGCTCTCTAGCGGGAGACACCGGGGAGCTGTTTTTT; CDR3: CASSSLAGDTGELFF